These T cell receptor beta chains were read from a single sample in a study of CXCR3-negative and CXCR3-positive naive CD8 T cells. Reanalyzing the 5' RACE reads, TCRdb keeps one entry per CDR3 protein, without DNA. The data show 130,000 or so distinct CDR3 sequences, and the top ten clones hold 0.29%. Sequences were obtained from naive CXCR3- CD8+ T cells from blood. These receptors originate from a human donor in good health. Some clones in this sample may be carry-over from other donors' samples. The CDR3 runs from the conserved cysteine through the conserved F or W.

v_gene: TRBV28; j_gene: TRBJ2-5; CDR3aa: CASSSAGGGTQYF
v_gene: TRBV19; j_gene: TRBJ1-1; CDR3aa: CASSSGTLPMNTEAFF
v_gene: TRBV7-3; j_gene: TRBJ2-1; CDR3aa: CASSPSLMTSYNEQFF
v_gene: TRBV27; j_gene: TRBJ2-1; CDR3aa: CASKVRGTYNEQFF
v_gene: TRBV21-1; j_gene: TRBJ1-6; CDR3aa: CASSIRHRGAQNSPLHF
v_gene: TRBV29-1; j_gene: TRBJ2-7; CDR3aa: CSTTGESSYEQYF
v_gene: TRBV7-7; j_gene: TRBJ2-2; CDR3aa: CASSSSTSAGVYSGELFF
v_gene: TRBV29-1; j_gene: TRBJ2-2; CDR3aa: CSVEGQNTGELFF
v_gene: TRBV7-8; j_gene: TRBJ2-3; CDR3aa: CASSPRGRPDTQYF
v_gene: TRBV7-6; j_gene: TRBJ1-1; CDR3aa: CDSSLARVEVNTEAFF
v_gene: TRBV5-5; j_gene: TRBJ2-7; CDR3aa: CASMMGIAAYEQYF
v_gene: TRBV4-3; j_gene: TRBJ2-7; CDR3aa: CASSLRLADHQEQYF
v_gene: TRBV7-2; j_gene: TRBJ1-1; CDR3aa: CASSYMTGAEAFF
v_gene: TRBV10-3; j_gene: TRBJ1-6; CDR3aa: CAISESSTFYNSPLHF
v_gene: TRBV29-1; j_gene: TRBJ2-1; CDR3aa: CSVEWEFRGMGYNEQFF
v_gene: TRBV28; j_gene: TRBJ2-1; CDR3aa: CASTPQGPFEQFF
v_gene: TRBV5-1; j_gene: TRBJ2-1; CDR3aa: CASSFLGDRAYNEQFF
v_gene: TRBV6-5; j_gene: TRBJ2-7; CDR3aa: CASTYSRDSRWNEQYF
v_gene: TRBV9; j_gene: TRBJ1-2; CDR3aa: CASSVASTEAYGYTF
v_gene: TRBV7-6; j_gene: TRBJ2-1; CDR3aa: CASSADTSGGYNEQFF
v_gene: TRBV9; j_gene: TRBJ2-5; CDR3aa: CASSAPGFQETQYF
v_gene: TRBV14; j_gene: TRBJ2-7; CDR3aa: CASSLGAGVSYEQYF
v_gene: TRBV28; j_gene: TRBJ2-7; CDR3aa: CASSGQGVNFGEQYF
v_gene: TRBV6-2/TRBV6-3; j_gene: TRBJ2-3; CDR3aa: CASSYTRGTSTDTQYF
v_gene: TRBV21-1; j_gene: TRBJ2-7; CDR3aa: CASKKKRLTSSEQYF
v_gene: TRBV5-4; j_gene: TRBJ2-7; CDR3aa: CASSPPTDNGASEQYF
v_gene: TRBV15; j_gene: TRBJ2-7; CDR3aa: CATSRSPGTNYEQYF
v_gene: TRBV11-2; j_gene: TRBJ2-7; CDR3aa: CASSPPDRGAYEQYF
v_gene: TRBV2; j_gene: TRBJ2-7; CDR3aa: CASRGQASYEQYF
v_gene: TRBV7-9; j_gene: TRBJ1-6; CDR3aa: CASSGTGAPTHF
v_gene: TRBV7-6; j_gene: TRBJ2-3; CDR3aa: CASSLAGGADTQYF
v_gene: TRBV10-3; j_gene: TRBJ2-5; CDR3aa: CAISEFLPETQYF
v_gene: TRBV23-1; j_gene: TRBJ2-1; CDR3aa: CASTPVHKYNEQFF
v_gene: TRBV25-1; j_gene: TRBJ1-5; CDR3aa: CASSVPGFVSGQPQHF
v_gene: TRBV12-3/TRBV12-4; j_gene: TRBJ2-7; CDR3aa: CASRGQGRHTDEQYF
v_gene: TRBV15; j_gene: TRBJ1-6; CDR3aa: CATSRDRGTSPLHF
v_gene: TRBV19; j_gene: TRBJ2-1; CDR3aa: CASRGPNEQFF
v_gene: TRBV7-9; j_gene: TRBJ2-5; CDR3aa: CASSPRDQPYEQYF
v_gene: TRBV4-3; j_gene: TRBJ2-7; CDR3aa: CASSQGGLASIYEQYF
v_gene: TRBV7-2; j_gene: TRBJ2-5; CDR3aa: CASSLDDVGQETQYF
v_gene: TRBV19; j_gene: TRBJ2-1; CDR3aa: CASSQGLSYNEQFF
v_gene: TRBV29-1; j_gene: TRBJ1-2; CDR3aa: CSVGQSYGYTF